A selection of T cell receptor beta chains follows, all from one sample in a study of high-grade serous ovarian cancer treatment subgroups. Sequencing was performed with immunoSEQ multiplex PCR; in TCRdb, only in-frame clones are kept and a portion is missing. The profile shows 2,000 to 2,500 clones, 77% of them singletons. Sequenced material: tumor tissue. The receptor set was obtained from a human donor with high-grade serous ovarian cancer. Both conserved end residues are part of each CDR3. A D gene is named only where the DNA matches it firmly. Clone size is stated in some rows and not others, as once, few, many or a class when expanded.

v_call,d_call,clone_size,j_call,cdr3_aa,cdr3_nt
TRBV15,TRBD1,-,TRBJ2-5,CATSRRDRGLGRETQYF,TGTGCCACCAGCAGGCGGGACAGGGGCCTCGGGAGAGAGACCCAGTACTTC
TRBV5-1,-,-,TRBJ2-7,CASSLMPEYGQYF,TGCGCCAGCAGCTTGATGCCCGAATACGGGCAGTACTTC
TRBV5-5,TRBD1,-,TRBJ2-4,CASSLSGQVGNIQYF,TGTGCCAGCAGCTTATCCGGACAGGTTGGAAACATTCAGTACTTC
TRBV29-1,TRBD1,-,TRBJ1-2,CSAVTGGTYGYTF,TGCAGCGCCGTGACAGGGGGGACCTATGGCTACACCTTC
TRBV4-3,-,-,TRBJ2-1,CASSPRLDNEQFF,TGCGCCAGCAGCCCCCGACTTGACAATGAGCAGTTCTTC
TRBV6-1,-,-,TRBJ2-1,CASSVAGEGANEQFF,TGTGCCAGCAGTGTGGCGGGAGAGGGGGCCAATGAGCAGTTCTTC
TRBV5-4,-,few,TRBJ1-5,CASSNGPTNQPQHF,TGTGCCAGCAGCAACGGACCCACCAATCAGCCCCAGCATTTT
TRBV14,TRBD1,-,TRBJ1-6,CASSSGTGNSPLHF,TGTGCCAGCAGCTCCGGGACAGGGAATTCACCCCTCCACTTT
TRBV11-3,-,-,TRBJ2-7,CASSPGTHKGGYEQYF,TGTGCCAGCAGCCCGGGGACTCACAAAGGGGGCTACGAGCAGTACTTC
TRBV5-4,-,-,TRBJ2-2,CASSTSTGELFF,TGTGCCAGCAGCACTTCAACCGGGGAGCTGTTTTTT
TRBV4-3,-,-,TRBJ1-2,CASSQGRGAVYGYTF,TGCGCCAGCAGCCAAGGGCGGGGGGCGGTCTATGGCTACACCTTC
TRBV11-3,TRBD1,-,TRBJ2-7,CASSLGTDRYEQYF,TGTGCCAGCAGCCTCGGGACAGACCGATACGAGCAGTACTTC
TRBV4-1,-,few,TRBJ1-4,CASSPTLHLEKLFF,TGCGCCAGCAGTCCGACCCTCCATCTTGAAAAACTGTTTTTT
TRBV7-2,-,-,TRBJ2-3,CASSLEQGRGDTQYF,TGTGCCAGCAGCTTGGAGCAGGGGCGGGGAGATACGCAGTATTTT
TRBV29-1,TRBD1,-,TRBJ2-7,CSVGWSGGYEQYF,TGCAGCGTTGGGTGGTCAGGGGGCTACGAGCAGTACTTC
TRBV5-4,-,-,TRBJ2-2,CASSLGGSLTGELFF,TGTGCCAGCAGCTTGGGGGGCTCTCTCACCGGGGAGCTGTTTTTT
TRBV27,TRBD1,-,TRBJ1-2,CASSSRQGNYGYTF,TGTGCCAGCAGTTCGAGACAGGGTAACTATGGCTACACCTTC
TRBV12-5,-,-,TRBJ2-1,CASGLVQAVDVDNEQFF,TGTGCTAGTGGTTTGGTACAAGCCGTAGATGTAGACAATGAGCAGTTCTTC
TRBV19,-,-,TRBJ2-5,CASSIGDETQYF,TGTGCCAGTAGTATAGGGGACGAGACCCAGTACTTC
TRBV25-1,-,few,TRBJ1-1,CASSELEGRAFF,TGTGCCAGCAGTGAATTGGAGGGGAGGGCTTTCTTT
TRBV5-5,TRBD1,-,TRBJ2-5,CASSRSTGEYPETQYF,TGTGCCAGCAGCCGTTCGACAGGGGAATATCCGGAGACCCAGTACTTC
TRBV15,-,-,TRBJ2-6,CATSRDSGANVLTF,TGTGCCACCAGCAGAGACTCTGGGGCCAACGTCCTGACTTTC
TRBV2,-,once,TRBJ2-4,CASRTMVDKNIQYF,TGTGCCAGCAGAACCATGGTGGACAAAAACATTCAGTACTTC
TRBV7-2,-,-,TRBJ2-7,CASSLGDEQYF,TGTGCCAGCAGCTTAGGAGACGAGCAGTACTTC
TRBV28,-,-,TRBJ2-5,CASGQALQETQYF,TGTGCCAGCGGGCAGGCCCTCCAAGAGACCCAGTACTTC
TRBV4-1,-,-,TRBJ1-1,CASSQEAGNTEAFF,TGCGCCAGCAGCCAAGAAGCAGGGAACACTGAAGCTTTCTTT
TRBV7-2,-,-,TRBJ1-1,CASSLDLGQDTEAFF,TGTGCCAGCAGCTTAGATCTGGGGCAGGACACTGAAGCTTTCTTT
TRBV27,-,-,TRBJ2-2,CASSLNGGTGELFF,TGTGCCAGCAGTTTAAATGGTGGCACCGGGGAGCTGTTTTTT
TRBV2,TRBD1,-,TRBJ2-7,CASSGTGVHEQYF,TGTGCCAGCAGTGGGACAGGGGTCCACGAGCAGTACTTC
TRBV5-1,-,-,TRBJ2-3,CASSRTTGLSTDTQYF,TGCGCCAGCAGTCGCACTACGGGACTCAGCACAGATACGCAGTATTTT
TRBV27,-,-,TRBJ1-1,CASSLSTGTEAFF,TGTGCCAGCAGCCTCAGCACTGGGACTGAAGCTTTCTTT
TRBV12-5,-,few,TRBJ2-3,CASGLVRTASTDTQYF,TGTGCTAGTGGTTTGGTACGGACAGCGAGCACAGATACGCAGTATTTT
TRBV11-3,-,-,TRBJ2-1,CASKKGSSYNEQFF,TGTGCCAGCAAAAAGGGGAGCTCCTACAATGAGCAGTTCTTC
TRBV6-8,-,once,TRBJ1-1,CASSYPTQGQTEAFF,TGTGCCAGCAGTTACCCGACGCAGGGGCAGACTGAAGCTTTCTTT
TRBV27,-,-,TRBJ2-3,CASSLSIINLSTDTQYF,TGTGCCAGCAGTTTATCGATAATCAACCTCAGCACAGATACGCAGTATTTT
TRBV4-3,TRBD2,-,TRBJ2-3,CASSQVASGLALKDTQYF,TGCGCCAGCAGCCAAGTAGCCTCGGGACTAGCGCTCAAAGATACGCAGTATTTT
TRBV7-7,-,-,TRBJ2-3,CASSLNGGGDTQYF,TGTGCTAGCAGCTTAAACGGTGGGGGTGATACGCAGTATTTT
TRBV2,-,-,TRBJ2-7,CASTEGTKQYF,TGTGCCAGCACTGAGGGTACGAAGCAGTACTTC
TRBV5-4,-,-,TRBJ1-1,CASSFRGNTEAFF,TGTGCCAGCAGCTTTAGGGGGAACACTGAAGCTTTCTTT
TRBV5-6,-,-,TRBJ1-5,CASSLSGTFPQPQHF,TGTGCCAGCAGCTTGTCAGGGACATTTCCTCAGCCCCAGCATTTT
TRBV2,-,-,TRBJ1-3,CASRQGNTIYF,TGTGCCAGCAGGCAGGGAAACACCATATATTTT
TRBV7-2,-,-,TRBJ1-5,CASSRPPGNQPQHF,TGTGCCAGTTCTCGACCTCCGGGAAATCAGCCCCAGCATTTT
TRBV5-1,-,-,TRBJ2-3,CASSLFWDTQYF,TGCGCCAGCAGCTTGTTCTGGGATACGCAGTATTTT
TRBV5-1,TRBD2,-,TRBJ2-5,CASSLGLAVGGQETQYF,TGCGCCAGCAGCCTCGGACTAGCGGTTGGGGGCCAAGAGACCCAGTACTTC
TRBV7-3,-,-,TRBJ2-5,CASSLGPVSQETQYF,TGTGCCAGCAGCTTAGGTCCCGTCAGCCAAGAGACCCAGTACTTC
TRBV6-6,TRBD2,-,TRBJ2-7,CASRQLAGGMYEQYF,TGTGCCAGCAGGCAACTAGCGGGAGGTATGTACGAGCAGTACTTC
TRBV4-1,-,-,TRBJ1-6,CASSQDRHGNSPLHF,TGCGCCAGCAGCCAAGACAGGCATGGAAATTCACCCCTCCACTTT
TRBV4-3,TRBD2,-,TRBJ2-3,CASSQDGAGGITDTQYF,TGCGCCAGCAGCCAAGACGGTGCGGGGGGTATCACAGATACGCAGTATTTT
TRBV30,-,-,TRBJ2-7,CAWSVNTRYEQYF,TGTGCCTGGAGTGTCAACACTCGCTACGAGCAGTACTTC
TRBV9,-,-,TRBJ2-2,CASSVEVGSSTGELFF,TGTGCCAGCAGCGTAGAGGTCGGTAGCAGCACCGGGGAGCTGTTTTTT
TRBV11-2,-,-,TRBJ2-1,CASSLVNEQFF,TGTGCCAGCAGCTTAGTCAATGAGCAGTTCTTC
TRBV19,TRBD1,large,TRBJ1-2,CASSTDGQGVGGYTF,TGTGCCAGTAGTACGGACGGACAGGGCGTGGGCGGCTACACCTTC
TRBV7-2,TRBD1,-,TRBJ2-6,CASSPTGTGGSRGANVLTF,TGTGCCAGCAGCCCCACCGGGACAGGGGGGTCCCGTGGGGCCAACGTCCTGACTTTC
TRBV5-3,-,-,TRBJ2-5,CARSFKEVAEKETQYF,TGTGCCAGAAGCTTTAAGGAAGTGGCGGAGAAAGAGACCCAGTACTTC
TRBV6-1,-,-,TRBJ1-2,CASSEGAYYGYTF,TGTGCCAGCAGTGAAGGGGCATATTATGGCTACACCTTC
TRBV5-4,-,once,TRBJ1-5,CASSWGGFGNQPQHF,TGTGCCAGCAGCTGGGGGGGATTTGGCAATCAGCCCCAGCATTTT
TRBV4-3,-,-,TRBJ2-2,CASSQAIGTGELFF,TGCGCCAGCAGCCAAGCAATCGGCACCGGGGAGCTGTTTTTT